This T cell receptor beta chain was found in a study of graft-versus-host responses after intestinal transplantation. The CDR3 totals 18 residues. J was trimmed by 1 base and V by 3 bases; bases with no gene match: 11. Per the germline V gene, CDR1 is SGHRS and CDR2 is YFSETQ. Method: immunoSEQ multiplex PCR; TCRdb's copy keeps in-frame clones and lacks some. Of roughly 38,000 clones in the sample, about 94% were seen once. The source material was PBMCs, sampled 16 days after intestinal transplant. The TCR comes from a human patient who received an intestinal transplant, so some T cells may come from the graft donor. This chain connects TRBV5-1 to TRBJ1-1; 11 bases are shared with TRBD1. The CDR3 region is CASSSPGQGALGNTEAFF. The CDR3 nucleotides read TGCGCCAGCAGCTCCCCCGGACAGGGGGCTCTTGGGAACACTGAAGCTTTCTTT.